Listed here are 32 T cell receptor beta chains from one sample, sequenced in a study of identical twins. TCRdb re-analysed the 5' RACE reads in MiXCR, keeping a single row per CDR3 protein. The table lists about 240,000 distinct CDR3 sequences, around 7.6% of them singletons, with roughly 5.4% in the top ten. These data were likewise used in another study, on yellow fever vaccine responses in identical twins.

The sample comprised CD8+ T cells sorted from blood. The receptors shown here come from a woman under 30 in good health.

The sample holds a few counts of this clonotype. The CDR3 DNA reads as TGTGCCAGCAGCGTAGAAGGGGTAGCCAAAAACATTCAGTACTTC. It translates to CASSVEGVAKNIQYF. V and J are TRBV9 and TRBJ2-4; D is perhaps TRBD1 (5 bases). CDR3 length: 15 amino acids. Trimming took off 0 bases at V and 0 bases at J, with 7 bases between the two ends. The V gene's germline CDR1 is SGDLS and CDR2 YYNGEE.

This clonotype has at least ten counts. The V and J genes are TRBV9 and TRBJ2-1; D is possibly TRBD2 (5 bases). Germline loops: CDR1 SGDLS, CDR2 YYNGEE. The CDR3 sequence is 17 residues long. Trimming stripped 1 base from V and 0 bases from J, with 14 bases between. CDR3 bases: TGTGCCAGCAGCGTATACGGGAAGGTTAGCTCCTACAATGAGCAGTTCTTC. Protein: CASSVYGKVSSYNEQFF.

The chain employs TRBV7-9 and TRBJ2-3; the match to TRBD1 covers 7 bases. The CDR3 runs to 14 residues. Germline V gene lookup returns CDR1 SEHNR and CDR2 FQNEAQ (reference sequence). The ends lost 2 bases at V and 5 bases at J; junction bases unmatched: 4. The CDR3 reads CASSLRGTEDTQYF. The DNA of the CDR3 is TGTGCCAGCAGCTTAAGGGGGACAGAAGATACGCAGTATTTT.

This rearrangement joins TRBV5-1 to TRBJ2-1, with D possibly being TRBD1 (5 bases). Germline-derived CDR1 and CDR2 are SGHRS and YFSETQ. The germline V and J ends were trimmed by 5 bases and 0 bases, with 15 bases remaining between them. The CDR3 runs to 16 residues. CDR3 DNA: TGCGCCAGCAGTATAGACAGTCCCTCCTCCTACAATGAGCAGTTCTTC. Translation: CASSIDSPSSYNEQFF.

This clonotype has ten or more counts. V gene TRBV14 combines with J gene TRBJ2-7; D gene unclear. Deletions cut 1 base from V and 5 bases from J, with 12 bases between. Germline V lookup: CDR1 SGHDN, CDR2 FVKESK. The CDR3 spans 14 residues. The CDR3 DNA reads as TGTGCCAGCAGCCAAGCTAGATCCCCTGACGAGCAGTACTTC. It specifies CASSQARSPDEQYF.

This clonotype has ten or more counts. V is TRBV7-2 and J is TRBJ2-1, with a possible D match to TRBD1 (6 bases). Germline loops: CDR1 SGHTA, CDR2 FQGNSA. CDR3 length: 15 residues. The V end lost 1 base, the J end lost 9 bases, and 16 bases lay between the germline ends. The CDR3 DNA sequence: TGTGCCAGCAGCTTAGAGGATACAGGGTTCCGTGAGCAGTTCTTC. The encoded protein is CASSLEDTGFREQFF.

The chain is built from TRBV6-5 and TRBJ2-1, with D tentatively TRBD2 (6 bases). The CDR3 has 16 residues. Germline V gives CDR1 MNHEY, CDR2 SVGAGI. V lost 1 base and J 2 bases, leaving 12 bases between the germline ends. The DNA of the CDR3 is TGTGCCAGCAGTTACTTGGGGGGAACTACCTACAATGAGCAGTTCTTC. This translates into CASSYLGGTTYNEQFF.

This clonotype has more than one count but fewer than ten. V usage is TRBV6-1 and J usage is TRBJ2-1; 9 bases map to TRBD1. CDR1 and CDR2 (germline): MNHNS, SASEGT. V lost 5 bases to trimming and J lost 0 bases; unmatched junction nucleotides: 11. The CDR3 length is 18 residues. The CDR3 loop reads CASSTGTGSLSSYNEQFF. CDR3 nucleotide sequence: TGTGCCAGCAGTACCGGGACAGGGTCTTTAAGCTCCTACAATGAGCAGTTCTTC.

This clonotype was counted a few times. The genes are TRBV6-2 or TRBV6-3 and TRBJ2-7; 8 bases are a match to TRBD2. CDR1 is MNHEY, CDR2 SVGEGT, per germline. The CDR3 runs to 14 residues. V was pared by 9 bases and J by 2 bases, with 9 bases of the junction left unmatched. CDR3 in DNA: TGTGCCAGTAGGCGAACCGGGAGGGCCTACGAGCAGTACTTC. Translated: CASRRTGRAYEQYF.

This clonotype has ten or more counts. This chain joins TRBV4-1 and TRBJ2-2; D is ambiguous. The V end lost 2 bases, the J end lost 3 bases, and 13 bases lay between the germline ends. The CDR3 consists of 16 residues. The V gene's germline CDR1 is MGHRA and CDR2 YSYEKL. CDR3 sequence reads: CASSQRRYEYTGELFF. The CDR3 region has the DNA TGCGCCAGCAGCCAAAGAAGGTACGAGTACACCGGGGAGCTGTTTTTT.

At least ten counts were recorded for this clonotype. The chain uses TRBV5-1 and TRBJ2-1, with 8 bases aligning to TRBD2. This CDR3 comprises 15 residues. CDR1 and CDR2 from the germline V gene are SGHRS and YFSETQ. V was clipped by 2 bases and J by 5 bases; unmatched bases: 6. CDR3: CASSFRRGEHNEQFF. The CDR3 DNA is TGCGCCAGCAGCTTCAGGCGGGGGGAACACAATGAGCAGTTCTTC.

CDR3 loop: CSAGERGGFTQYF. CDR3 nucleotides: TGCAGTGCTGGCGAGCGGGGAGGTTTTACGCAGTATTTT. The V gene is TRBV20-1, the J gene TRBJ2-3, with 7 bases lining up with TRBD2. CDR3 size: 13 residues. Losses at the gene ends were 5 bases for V and 8 bases for J; bases not matched to a gene: 10. Germline lookup yields CDR1 DFQATT and CDR2 SNEGSKA (reference sequence).

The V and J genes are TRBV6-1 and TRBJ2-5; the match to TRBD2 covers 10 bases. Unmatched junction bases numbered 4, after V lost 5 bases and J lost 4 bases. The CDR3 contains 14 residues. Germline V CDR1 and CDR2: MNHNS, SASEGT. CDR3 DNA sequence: TGTGCCAGCAGTAAAAGCGGGGGGGCAGAGACCCAGTACTTC. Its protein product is CASSKSGGAETQYF.

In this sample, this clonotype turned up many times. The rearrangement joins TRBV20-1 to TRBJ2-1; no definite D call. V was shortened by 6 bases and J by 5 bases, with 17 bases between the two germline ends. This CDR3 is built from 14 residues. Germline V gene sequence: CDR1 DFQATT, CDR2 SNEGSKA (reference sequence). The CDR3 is CSATTLSSHNEQFF. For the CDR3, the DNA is TGCAGTGCAACTACTCTCTCGTCTCACAATGAGCAGTTCTTC.

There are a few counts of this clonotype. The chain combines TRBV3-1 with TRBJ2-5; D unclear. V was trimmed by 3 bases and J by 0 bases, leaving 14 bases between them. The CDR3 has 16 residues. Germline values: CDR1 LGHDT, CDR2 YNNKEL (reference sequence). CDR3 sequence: CASSHIFQEYQETQYF. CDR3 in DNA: TGTGCCAGCAGCCACATCTTTCAGGAGTACCAAGAGACCCAGTACTTC.

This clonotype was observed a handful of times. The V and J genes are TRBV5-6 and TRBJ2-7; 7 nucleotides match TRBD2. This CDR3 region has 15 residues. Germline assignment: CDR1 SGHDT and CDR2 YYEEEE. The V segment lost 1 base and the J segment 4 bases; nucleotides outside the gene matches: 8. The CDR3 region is CASSLPGLESYEQYF. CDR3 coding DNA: TGTGCCAGCAGCTTGCCTGGACTAGAAAGTTACGAGCAGTACTTC.

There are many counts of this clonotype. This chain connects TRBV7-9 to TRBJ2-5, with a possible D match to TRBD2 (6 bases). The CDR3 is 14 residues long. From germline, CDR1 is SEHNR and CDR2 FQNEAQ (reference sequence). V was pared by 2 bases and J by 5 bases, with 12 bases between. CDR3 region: CASSLTPGGETQYF. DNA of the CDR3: TGTGCCAGCAGCTTAACCCCAGGAGGGGAGACCCAGTACTTC.

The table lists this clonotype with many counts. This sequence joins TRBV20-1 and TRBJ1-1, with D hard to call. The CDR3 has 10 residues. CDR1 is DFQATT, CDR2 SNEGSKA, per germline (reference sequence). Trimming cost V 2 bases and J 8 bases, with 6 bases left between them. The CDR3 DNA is TGCAGTGCTAGACTAGCCGAAGCTTTCTTT. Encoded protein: CSARLAEAFF.

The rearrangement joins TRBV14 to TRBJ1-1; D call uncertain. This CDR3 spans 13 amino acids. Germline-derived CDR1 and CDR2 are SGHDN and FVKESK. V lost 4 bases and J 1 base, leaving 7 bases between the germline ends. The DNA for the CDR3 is TGTGCCAGCAGCCCCCTCTCGAACACTGAAGCTTTCTTT. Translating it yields CASSPLSNTEAFF.

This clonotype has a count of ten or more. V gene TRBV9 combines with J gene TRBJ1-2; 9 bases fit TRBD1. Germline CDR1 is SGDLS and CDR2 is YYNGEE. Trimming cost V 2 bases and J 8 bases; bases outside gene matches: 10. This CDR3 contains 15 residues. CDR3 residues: CASSVGQGYNKGYTF. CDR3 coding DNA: TGTGCCAGCAGCGTCGGACAGGGGTATAATAAGGGCTACACCTTC.

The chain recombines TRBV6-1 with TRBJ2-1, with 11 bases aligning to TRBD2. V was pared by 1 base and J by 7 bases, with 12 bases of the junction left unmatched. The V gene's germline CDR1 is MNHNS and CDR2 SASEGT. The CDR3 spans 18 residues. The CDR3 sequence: CASSEGPYSGRARNEQFF. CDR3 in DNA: TGTGCCAGCAGTGAAGGCCCCTATAGCGGGAGGGCCAGGAATGAGCAGTTCTTC.

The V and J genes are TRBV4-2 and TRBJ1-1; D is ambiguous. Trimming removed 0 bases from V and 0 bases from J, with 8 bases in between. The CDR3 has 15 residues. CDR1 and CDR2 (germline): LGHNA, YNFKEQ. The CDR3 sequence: CASSQEGWLNTEAFF. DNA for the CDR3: TGTGCCAGCAGCCAAGAAGGCTGGTTGAACACTGAAGCTTTCTTT.

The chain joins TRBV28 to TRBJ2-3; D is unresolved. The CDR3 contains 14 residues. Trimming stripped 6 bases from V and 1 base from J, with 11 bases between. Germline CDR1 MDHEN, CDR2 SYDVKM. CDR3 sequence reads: CASSSMLGTDTQYF. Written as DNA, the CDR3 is TGTGCCAGCAGCTCCATGCTGGGCACAGATACGCAGTATTTT.

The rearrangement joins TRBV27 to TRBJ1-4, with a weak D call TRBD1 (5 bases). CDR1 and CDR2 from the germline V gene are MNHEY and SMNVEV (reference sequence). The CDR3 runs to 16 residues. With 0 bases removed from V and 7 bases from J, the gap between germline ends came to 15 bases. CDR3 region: CASSLSRWHGGEKLFF. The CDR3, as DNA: TGTGCCAGCAGTTTATCGCGCTGGCATGGGGGTGAAAAACTGTTTTTT.

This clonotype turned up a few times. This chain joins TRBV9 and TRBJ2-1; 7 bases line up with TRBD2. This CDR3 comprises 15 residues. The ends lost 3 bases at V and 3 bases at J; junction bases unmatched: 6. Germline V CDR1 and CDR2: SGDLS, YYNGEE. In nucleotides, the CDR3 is TGTGCCAGCAGCGGTAGCGGGCCTGACTACAATGAGCAGTTCTTC. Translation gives CASSGSGPDYNEQFF.

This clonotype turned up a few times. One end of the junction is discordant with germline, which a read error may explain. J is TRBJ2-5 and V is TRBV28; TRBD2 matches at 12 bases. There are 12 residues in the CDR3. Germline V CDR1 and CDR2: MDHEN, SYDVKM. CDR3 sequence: CTSGGTGETQYF. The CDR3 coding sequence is TGCACTAGCGGGGGGACGGGAGAGACCCAGTACTTC.

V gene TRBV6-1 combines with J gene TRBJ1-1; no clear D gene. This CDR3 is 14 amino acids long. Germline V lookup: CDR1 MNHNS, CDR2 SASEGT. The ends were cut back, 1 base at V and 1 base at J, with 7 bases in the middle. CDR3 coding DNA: TGTGCCAGCAGTGAAGGGTACAAGAACACTGAAGCTTTCTTT. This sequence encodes CASSEGYKNTEAFF.

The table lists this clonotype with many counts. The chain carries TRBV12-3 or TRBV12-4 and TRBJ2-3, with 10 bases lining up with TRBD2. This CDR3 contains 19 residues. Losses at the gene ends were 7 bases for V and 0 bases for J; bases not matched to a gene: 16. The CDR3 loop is CASNSALAGAPSSTDTQYF. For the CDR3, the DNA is TGTGCCAGCAATTCGGCCCTAGCGGGGGCACCTTCTAGCACAGATACGCAGTATTTT.

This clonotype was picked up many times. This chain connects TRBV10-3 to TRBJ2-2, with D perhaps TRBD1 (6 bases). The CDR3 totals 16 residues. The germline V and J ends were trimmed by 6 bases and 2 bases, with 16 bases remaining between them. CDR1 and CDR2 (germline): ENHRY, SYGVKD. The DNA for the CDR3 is TGTGCCATCAGCGGGGCAGGACAGACAAACACCGGGGAGCTGTTTTTT. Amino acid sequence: CAISGAGQTNTGELFF.

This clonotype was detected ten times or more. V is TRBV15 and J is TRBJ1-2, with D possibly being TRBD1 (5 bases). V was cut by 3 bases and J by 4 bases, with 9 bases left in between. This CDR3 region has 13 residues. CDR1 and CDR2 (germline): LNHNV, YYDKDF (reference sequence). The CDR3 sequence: CATSSSDSYGYTF. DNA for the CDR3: TGTGCCACCAGCAGTTCCGACAGCTATGGCTACACCTTC.

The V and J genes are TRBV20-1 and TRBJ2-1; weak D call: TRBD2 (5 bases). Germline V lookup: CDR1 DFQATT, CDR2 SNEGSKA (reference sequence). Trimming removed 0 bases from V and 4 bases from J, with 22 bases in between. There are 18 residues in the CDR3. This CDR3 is CSARDPHLVRVNYNEQFF. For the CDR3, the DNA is TGCAGTGCTAGAGATCCCCATCTGGTGAGGGTCAATTACAATGAGCAGTTCTTC.

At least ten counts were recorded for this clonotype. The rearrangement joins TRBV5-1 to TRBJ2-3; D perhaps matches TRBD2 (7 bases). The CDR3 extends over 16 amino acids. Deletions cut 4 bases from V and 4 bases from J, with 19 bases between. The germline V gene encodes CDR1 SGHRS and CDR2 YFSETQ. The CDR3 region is CASSQRWGGPSDTQYF. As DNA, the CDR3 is TGCGCCAGCAGCCAAAGATGGGGGGGGCCCTCAGATACGCAGTATTTT.